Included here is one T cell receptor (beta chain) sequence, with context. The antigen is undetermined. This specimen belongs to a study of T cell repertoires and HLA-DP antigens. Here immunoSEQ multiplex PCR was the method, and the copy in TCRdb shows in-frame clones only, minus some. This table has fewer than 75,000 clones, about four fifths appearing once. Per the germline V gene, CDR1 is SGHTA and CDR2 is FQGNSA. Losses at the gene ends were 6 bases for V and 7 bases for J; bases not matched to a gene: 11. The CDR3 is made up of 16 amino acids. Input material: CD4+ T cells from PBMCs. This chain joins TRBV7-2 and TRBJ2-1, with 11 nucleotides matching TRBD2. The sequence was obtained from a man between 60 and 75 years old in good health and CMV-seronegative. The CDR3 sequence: CASRPRLAGTVNEQFF. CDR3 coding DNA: TGTGCCAGCAGGCCGCGACTAGCGGGGACGGTAAATGAGCAGTTCTTC.